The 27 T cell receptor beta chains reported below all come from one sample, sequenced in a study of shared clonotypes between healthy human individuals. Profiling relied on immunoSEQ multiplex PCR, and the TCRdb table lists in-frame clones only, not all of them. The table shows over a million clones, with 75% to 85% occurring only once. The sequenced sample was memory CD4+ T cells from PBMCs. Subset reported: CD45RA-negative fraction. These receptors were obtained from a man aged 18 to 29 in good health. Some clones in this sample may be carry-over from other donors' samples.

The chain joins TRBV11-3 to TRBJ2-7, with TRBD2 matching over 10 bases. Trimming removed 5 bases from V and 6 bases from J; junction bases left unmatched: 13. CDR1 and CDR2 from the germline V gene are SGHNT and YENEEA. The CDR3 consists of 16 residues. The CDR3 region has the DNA TGTGCCAGCAGCCGCAGTTCCGGGACTAGCGTTGGCGAGCAGTACTTC. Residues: CASSRSSGTSVGEQYF.

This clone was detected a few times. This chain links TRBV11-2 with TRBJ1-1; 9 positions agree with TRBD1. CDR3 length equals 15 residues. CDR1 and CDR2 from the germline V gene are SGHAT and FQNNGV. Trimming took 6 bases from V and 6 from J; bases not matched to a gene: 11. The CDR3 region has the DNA TGTGCCAGCAGACTATTCTTATACAGGGGGCCTGAAGCTTTCTTT. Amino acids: CASRLFLYRGPEAFF. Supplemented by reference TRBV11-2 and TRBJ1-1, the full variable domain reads EAGVAQSPRYKIIEKRQSVAFWCNPISGHATLYWYQQILGQGPKLLIQFQNNGVVDDSQLPKDRFSAERLKGVDSTLKIQPAKLEDSAVYLCASRLFLYRGPEAFFGQGTRLTVV.

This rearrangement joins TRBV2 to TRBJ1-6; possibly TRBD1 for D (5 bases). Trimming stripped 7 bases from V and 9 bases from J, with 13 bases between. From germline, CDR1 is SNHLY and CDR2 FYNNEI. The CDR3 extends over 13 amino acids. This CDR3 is CASTRQGVSPLHF. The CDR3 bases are TGTGCCAGCACCCGACAAGGGGTTTCACCCCTCCACTTT.

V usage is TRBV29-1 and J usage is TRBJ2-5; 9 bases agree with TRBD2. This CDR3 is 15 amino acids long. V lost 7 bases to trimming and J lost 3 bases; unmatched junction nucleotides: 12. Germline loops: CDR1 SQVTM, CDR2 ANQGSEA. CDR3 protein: CSADGVAGVEETQYF. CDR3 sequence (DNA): TGCAGCGCCGACGGGGTAGCGGGAGTGGAAGAGACCCAGTACTTC.

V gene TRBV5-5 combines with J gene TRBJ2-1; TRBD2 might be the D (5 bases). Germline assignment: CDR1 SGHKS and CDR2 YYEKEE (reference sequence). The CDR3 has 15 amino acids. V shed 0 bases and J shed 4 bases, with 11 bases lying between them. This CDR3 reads CASSLEWRVYNEQFF. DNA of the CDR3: TGTGCCAGCAGCTTGGAATGGCGGGTATACAATGAGCAGTTCTTC.

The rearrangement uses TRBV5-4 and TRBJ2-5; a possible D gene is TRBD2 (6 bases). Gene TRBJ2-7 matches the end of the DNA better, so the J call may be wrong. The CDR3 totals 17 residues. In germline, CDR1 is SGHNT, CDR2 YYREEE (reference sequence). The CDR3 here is CASSLGGAGIIPYEQYF. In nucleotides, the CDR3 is TGTGCCAGCAGCCTGGGGGGAGCAGGGATCATACCCTACGAGCAGTACTTC.

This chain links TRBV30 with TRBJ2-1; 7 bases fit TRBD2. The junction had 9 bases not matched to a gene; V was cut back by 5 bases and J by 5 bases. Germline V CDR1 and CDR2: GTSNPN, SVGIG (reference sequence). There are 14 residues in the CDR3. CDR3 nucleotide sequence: TGTGCCTGGGGGACTACGAATCAAGACAATGAGCAGTTCTTC. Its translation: CAWGTTNQDNEQFF.

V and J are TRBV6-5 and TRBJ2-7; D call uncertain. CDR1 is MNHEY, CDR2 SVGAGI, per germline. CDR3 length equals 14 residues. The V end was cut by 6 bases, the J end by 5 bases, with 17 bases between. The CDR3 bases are TGTGCCAGCAGCTACCCCTCCCGTACCGACGAGCAGTACTTC. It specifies CASSYPSRTDEQYF.

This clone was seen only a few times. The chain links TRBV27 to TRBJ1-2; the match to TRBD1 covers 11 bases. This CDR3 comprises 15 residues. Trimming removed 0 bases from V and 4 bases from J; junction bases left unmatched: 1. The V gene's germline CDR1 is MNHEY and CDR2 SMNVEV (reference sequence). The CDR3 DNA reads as TGTGCCAGCAGTTTATCCGGGACAGGGGGCTATGGCTACACCTTC. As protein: CASSLSGTGGYGYTF.

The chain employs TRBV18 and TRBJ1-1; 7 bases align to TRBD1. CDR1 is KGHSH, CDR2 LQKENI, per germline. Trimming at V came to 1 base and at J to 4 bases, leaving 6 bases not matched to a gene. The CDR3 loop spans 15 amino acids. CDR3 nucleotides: TGTGCCAGCTCACCACGGGAAGGGGGCGGCACTGAAGCTTTCTTT. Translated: CASSPREGGGTEAFF.

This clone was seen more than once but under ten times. The CDR3 DNA is TGTGCCAGCGATCAGGGGAGCGGGAGGGGGACCTACAATGAGCAGTTCTTC. Translating it yields CASDQGSGRGTYNEQFF. The rearrangement links TRBV27 to TRBJ2-1; 10 positions agree with TRBD2. The CDR3 length is 17 residues. V lost 8 bases to trimming and J lost 2 bases; unmatched junction nucleotides: 12. From germline, CDR1 is MNHEY and CDR2 SMNVEV (reference sequence).

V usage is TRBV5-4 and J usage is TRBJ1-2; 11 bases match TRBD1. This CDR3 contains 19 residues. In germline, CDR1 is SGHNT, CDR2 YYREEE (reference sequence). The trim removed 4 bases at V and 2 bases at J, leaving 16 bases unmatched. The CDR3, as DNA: TGTGCCAGCAGCCAGGGGGGTGGACAGGGGGCGCCGAGGAACTATGGCTACACCTTC. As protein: CASSQGGGQGAPRNYGYTF.

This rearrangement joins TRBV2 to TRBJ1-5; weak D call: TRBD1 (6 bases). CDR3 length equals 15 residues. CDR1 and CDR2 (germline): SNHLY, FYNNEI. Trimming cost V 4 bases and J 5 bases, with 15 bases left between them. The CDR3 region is CASSGTGGADQPQHF. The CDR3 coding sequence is TGTGCCAGCAGTGGAACCGGGGGCGCGGATCAGCCCCAGCATTTT.

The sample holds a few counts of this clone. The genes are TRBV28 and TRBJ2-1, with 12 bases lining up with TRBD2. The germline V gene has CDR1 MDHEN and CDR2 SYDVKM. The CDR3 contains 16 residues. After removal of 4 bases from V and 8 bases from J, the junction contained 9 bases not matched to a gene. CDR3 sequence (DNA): TGTGCCAGCAGTTCAGGCGGGACTAGCGGGTCCCATGAGCAGTTCTTC. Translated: CASSSGGTSGSHEQFF.

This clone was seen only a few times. CDR3 nucleotide sequence: TGCGCCAGCAGCTTGAGGAGCGGGAGGCCCACAGATACGCAGTATTTT. Protein: CASSLRSGRPTDTQYF. The chain employs TRBV5-1 and TRBJ2-3; 9 bases agree with TRBD2. Trimming at V came to 1 base and at J to 2 bases, leaving 5 bases not matched to a gene. Germline V gene lookup returns CDR1 SGHRS and CDR2 YFSETQ. The CDR3 sequence is 16 residues long.

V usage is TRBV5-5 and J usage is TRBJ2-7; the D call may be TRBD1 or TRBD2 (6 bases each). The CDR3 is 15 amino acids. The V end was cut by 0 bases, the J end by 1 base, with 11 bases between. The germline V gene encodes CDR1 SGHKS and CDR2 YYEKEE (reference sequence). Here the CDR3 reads CASSLEGGRSYEQYF. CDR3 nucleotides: TGTGCCAGCAGCTTGGAGGGGGGAAGGTCCTACGAGCAGTACTTC.

The CDR3 DNA follows: TGTGCCAGCAGCGTAGGCCAGAAGTGGGGCTACGAGCAGTACTTC. Translation gives CASSVGQKWGYEQYF. The J gene is TRBJ2-7, the V gene TRBV9; D remains unclear. The V end was cut by 0 bases, the J end by 3 bases, with 13 bases between. This CDR3 spans 15 amino acids. Germline loops: CDR1 SGDLS, CDR2 YYNGEE.

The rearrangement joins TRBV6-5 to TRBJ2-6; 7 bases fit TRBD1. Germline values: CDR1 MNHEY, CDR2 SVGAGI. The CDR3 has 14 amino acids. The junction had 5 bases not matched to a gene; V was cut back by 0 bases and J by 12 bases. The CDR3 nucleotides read TGTGCCAGCAGTTACTCTAACAGGGGAAGCGTCCTGACTTTC. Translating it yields CASSYSNRGSVLTF.

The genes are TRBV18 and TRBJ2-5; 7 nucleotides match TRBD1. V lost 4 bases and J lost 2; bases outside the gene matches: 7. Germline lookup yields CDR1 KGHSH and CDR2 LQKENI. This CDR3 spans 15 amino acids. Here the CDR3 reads CASSRGTGAQETQYF. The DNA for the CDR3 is TGTGCCAGCTCACGGGGAACAGGGGCGCAAGAGACCCAGTACTTC.

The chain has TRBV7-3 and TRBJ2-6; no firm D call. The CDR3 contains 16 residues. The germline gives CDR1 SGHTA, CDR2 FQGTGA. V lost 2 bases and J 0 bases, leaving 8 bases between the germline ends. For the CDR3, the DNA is TGTGCCAGCAGCTTAGTGGGCCTCTCTGGGGCCAACGTCCTGACTTTC. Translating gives CASSLVGLSGANVLTF.

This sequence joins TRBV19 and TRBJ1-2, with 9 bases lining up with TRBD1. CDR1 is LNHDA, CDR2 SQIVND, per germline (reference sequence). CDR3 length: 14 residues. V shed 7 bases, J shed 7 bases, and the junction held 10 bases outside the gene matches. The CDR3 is CASMGTGIIGGYTF. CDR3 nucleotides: TGTGCCAGTATGGGGACAGGGATCATAGGTGGCTACACCTTC. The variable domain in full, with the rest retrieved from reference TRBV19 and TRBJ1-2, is DGGITQSPKYLFRKEGQNVTLSCEQNLNHDAMYWYRQDPGQGLRLIYYSQIVNDFQKGDIAEGYSVSREKKESFPLTVTSAQKNPTAFYLCASMGTGIIGGYTFGSGTRLTVV.

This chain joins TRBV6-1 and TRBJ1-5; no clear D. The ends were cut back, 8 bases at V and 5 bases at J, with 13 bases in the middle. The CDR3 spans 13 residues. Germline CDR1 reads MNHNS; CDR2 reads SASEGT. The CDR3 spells CASHMWVYQPQHF. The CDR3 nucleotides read TGTGCCAGCCATATGTGGGTTTATCAGCCCCAGCATTTT.

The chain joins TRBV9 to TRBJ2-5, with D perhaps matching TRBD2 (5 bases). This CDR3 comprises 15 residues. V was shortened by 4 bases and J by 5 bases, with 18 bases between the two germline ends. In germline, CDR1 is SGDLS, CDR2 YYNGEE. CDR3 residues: CASSPGREWAETQYF. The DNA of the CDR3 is TGTGCCAGCAGCCCCGGCCGGGAATGGGCGGAGACCCAGTACTTC.

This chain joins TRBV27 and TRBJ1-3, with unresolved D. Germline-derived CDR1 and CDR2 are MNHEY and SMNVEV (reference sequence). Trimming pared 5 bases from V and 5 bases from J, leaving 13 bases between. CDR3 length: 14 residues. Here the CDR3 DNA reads TGTGCCAGCAGTCCCACGGGGATCCGAAACACCATATATTTT. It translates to CASSPTGIRNTIYF.

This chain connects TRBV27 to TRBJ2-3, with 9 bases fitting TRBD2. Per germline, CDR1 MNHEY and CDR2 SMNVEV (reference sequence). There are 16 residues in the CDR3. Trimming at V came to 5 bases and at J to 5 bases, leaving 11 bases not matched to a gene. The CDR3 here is CASSLTRTSDLDTQYF. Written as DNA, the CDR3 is TGTGCCAGCAGTCTAACTCGGACTAGCGATCTAGATACGCAGTATTTT.

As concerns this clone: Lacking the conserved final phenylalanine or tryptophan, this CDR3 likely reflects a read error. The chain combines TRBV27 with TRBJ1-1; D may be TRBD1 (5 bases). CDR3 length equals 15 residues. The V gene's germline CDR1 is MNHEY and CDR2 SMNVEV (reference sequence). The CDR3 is CASSLGGVSGTEAFL. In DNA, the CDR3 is TGTGCCAGCAGTTTGGGGGGGGTAAGTGGCACTGAGGCTTTCCTT.

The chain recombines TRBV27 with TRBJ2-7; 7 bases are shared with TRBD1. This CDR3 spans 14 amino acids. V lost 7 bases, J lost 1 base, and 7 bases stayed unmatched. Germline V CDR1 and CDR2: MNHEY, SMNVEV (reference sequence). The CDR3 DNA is TGTGCCAGCAAAAACAGGGGAGTATCCTACGAGCAGTACTTC. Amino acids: CASKNRGVSYEQYF.